This T cell receptor (beta chain) was identified during a study of tumor-infiltrating lymphocytes in primary liver carcinoma. Overall study: Subjects presented with primary liver carcinoma managed by surgical resection. The patients included men and women who were aged 30 to 69 years.

cDNA specific to TCR beta was made from around 530 ng of total RNA, with a constant-region primer employed for priming. Construction of TCR beta libraries relied on three successive nested multiplex PCR rounds employing slightly modified ARM-PCR. The first two PCR rounds, around 11 cycles each, used TRBV1-TRBV30 forward primers and a C-beta reverse primer. MiXCR was run by TCRdb on the multiplex PCR reads, yielding one entry per CDR3 protein. This table holds 300,000 to 350,000 distinct CDR3 sequences, about 65% found once. Trimming removed 1 base at V and 2 bases at J, with 8 bases between. Germline V CDR1 and CDR2: MGHRA, YSYEKL. The CDR3 has 14 residues. This clonotype was seen a single time. Its antigen remains unknown. The authors took blood RNA from unsorted whole blood and also extracted germline DNA. The patients carried chronic HBV infection and had received no treatment. Study outcomes and limitations: Significantly larger top-250-clone fractions were found in tumors than in blood (p = 0.039).

This sequence joins TRBV4-1 and TRBJ1-2; D is undetermined. The sample comprised peripheral blood. The sequence came from a man aged 40-49 years with primary liver carcinoma and hepatitis B virus infection. Here the CDR3 reads CASSQGATNYGYTF. The CDR3 nucleotides are TGCGCCAGCAGCCAAGGAGCCACGAACTATGGCTACACCTTC.